The sequence of this T cell receptor beta chain was determined in a study of blood T cells in healthy people across ages (dated by TCRdb to about 2015). For the study in its entirety: In model experiments, template switching captured roughly one uniquely barcoded TCR beta cDNA molecule for every two T cells. The donors were divided into four age groups: young (average 16 years), middle-aged (about 40), aged (62) and long-lived (about 90). Two additional independent replicas of 1 million unique cDNA reads from the same blood draw were analyzed for two donors (one aged 18 to 30 and one aged 80 or older). To track age-related changes in TCR beta repertoire diversity, the study relied on deep sequencing normalized with unique cDNA molecular identifiers. To avoid experimental bias, donors of different ages were randomly spread across the sequencing lanes. Broad study findings and their caveats: Compared with the aged group, the long-lived group had more naive CD4+ T cells, fewer expanded clones and increased TCR diversity, a pattern suggesting age selection. The CMV infection status of donors was not known, potentially confounding age-related changes in expanded clonotypes. Estimates of total diversity from one million sequenced T cells were regarded as lower bounds and underestimates. As age increased, observed TCR beta diversity per million T cells dropped in a roughly linear way, and a significant reduction was already evident by age around 41. A strong correlation was found between observed TCR beta diversity and the percentage of naive T cells measured by flow cytometry. Since profiling was done on bulk unsorted PBMCs, naive and antigen-experienced compartments could not be conclusively compared.

The germline V gene specifies SQVTM as CDR1 and ANQGSEA as CDR2. V was cut back by 8 bases and J by 0 bases, leaving a gap of 15 bases between them. The CDR3 numbers 14 residues from cysteine through phenylalanine. Only CDR3 DNA is held: 42 bases, read in frame from base 1. This clonotype has at least ten counts. No cognate antigen has been identified for it. Per-base quality was not reported, and no clone a single base away is much larger than it. The donors were roughly 40 Caucasian individuals from Russia, aged 6 to 90 years, who were systemically healthy. Each donor gave 8 to 10 milliliters of peripheral blood, drawn into EDTA-treated Vacutainer tubes. Ficoll-Paque density-gradient centrifugation was used to isolate PBMCs, with at least 7 million per sample. Total RNA, at least 5 micrograms per sample, was extracted from PBMCs with Trizol reagent. The percentages of naive CD45RAhigh/CD27high T cells were determined by flow cytometry on a PBMC aliquot from every donor.

Libraries were prepared through 5' RACE. TCRdb names Illumina HiSeq 2500 as the instrument used. A second about 7 to 12 cycle PCR used a sample-barcoded 5' primer and a J-beta primer mix. A template-switch 5' adaptor carrying 12 random nucleotides introduced a unique molecular identifier onto each TCR beta cDNA molecule. Each sample yielded at least 2.5 million CDR3-containing paired-end reads. All of the RNA was converted into first-strand cDNA using the Mint cDNA synthesis kit, with a TRBC-specific oligonucleotide serving as the primer. Following uracil-DNA glycosylase treatment, all cDNA underwent a first 18-cycle PCR with the universal primers M1SS and BC2_uni_R. On the study's bioinformatics: For normalization, 1 million high-quality reads, each with a distinct molecular identifier, were randomly selected from each sample. Reads with shared molecular identifiers were discarded instead of being binned into consensus sequences. MiTCR, with a Q25 quality threshold and the strictest error-elimination algorithm, was used for CDR3 identification, clonotype clustering and error correction. A nonparametric unseen species model with Euler transformation was used to estimate a lower bound on total TCR beta diversity. TCRdb reran the public reads through fastp at Q25 and MiXCR, keeping productive beta chains. Rows are combined by CDR3 protein, so each entry shows the most common genes and DNA. The V and J calls and clone size come from TCRdb's table, not from the authors' own analysis. This sample has roughly 680,000 distinct CDR3 sequences in its table, and about 21% of those were observed once. Jointly, the top ten make up approximately 3.7% of the sample.

What was sequenced was blood. The rearranged chain carries TRBV29-1 and TRBJ2-3, with the D segment identity uncertain. The sequence came from an older man in good health. CDR3 loop: CSSRTAASTDTQYF. The DNA reads TGCAGCTCAAGGACCGCAGCTAGCACAGATACGCAGTATTTT.